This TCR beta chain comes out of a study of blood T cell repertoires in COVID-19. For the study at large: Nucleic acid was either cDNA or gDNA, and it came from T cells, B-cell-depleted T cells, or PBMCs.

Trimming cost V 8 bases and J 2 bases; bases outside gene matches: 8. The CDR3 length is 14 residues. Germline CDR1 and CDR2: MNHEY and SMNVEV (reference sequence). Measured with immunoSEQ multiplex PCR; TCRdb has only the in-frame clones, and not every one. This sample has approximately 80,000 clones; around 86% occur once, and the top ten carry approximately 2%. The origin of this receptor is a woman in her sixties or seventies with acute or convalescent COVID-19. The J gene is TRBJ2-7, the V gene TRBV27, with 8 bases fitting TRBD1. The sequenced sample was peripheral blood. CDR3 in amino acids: CASGGTGHPYEQYF. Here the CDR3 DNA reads TGTGCCAGCGGCGGGACAGGCCATCCCTACGAGCAGTACTTC.